This TCR beta chain was sequenced in a study of CD8 T cells in Susac syndrome. For the study at large: When blood was collected, patients with Susac syndrome were therapy-naive, were taking corticosteroids, or were receiving intravenous immunoglobulin alone.

The length of the CDR3 is 11 residues. Germline V lookup: CDR1 MDHEN, CDR2 SYDVKM. V was pared by 7 bases and J by 7 bases, with 11 bases between. Random hexamers served to reverse transcribe roughly 0.5 to 1 ug RNA. TCRdb passed the immunoSEQ multiplex PCR reads through MiXCR, listing each CDR3 protein once. The table records about 130,000 distinct CDR3 sequences, 85% to 95% of them present only once. The TCR sequence derives from a human donor with Susac syndrome. Sequencing used CD8+ T cells from PBMCs. The chain is built from TRBV28 and TRBJ2-7, with no clear D. CDR3 amino acids: CASNRGEEQYF. The CDR3 nucleotides read TGTGCCAGCAATCGCGGAGAGGAGCAGTACTTC.